This T cell receptor (beta chain) originates from a study of blood T cell repertoires in COVID-19 (dated by TCRdb to 2019 to 2021). Background on the whole study: Collaborator samples came from the United States, Italy and Spain and covered acute and convalescent phases of COVID-19. The prospective study material was composed of cDNA or gDNA derived from T cells, B-cell-depleted T cells, or PBMCs. Subjects who had been exposed to COVID-19, were actively infected with it, or had recovered from it provided the deeply sampled blood TCRbeta repertoires that made up the dataset. The repertoires were released in a freely available public database intended as a resource for research on the immune response to SARS-CoV-2. Samples came from the ongoing ImmuneRACE study (first 160 participants) plus 1,254 subjects from 6 global collaborators. A de-identified subject ID, COVID-19 status, age in years and sex were almost always included in the sample metadata. Where available, HLA class I and class II types were taken from metadata supplied by the sample provider and were not determined by assay-based typing.

Each collaborating institution followed its own protocols to collect whole blood in K2EDTA tubes. For TCRbeta analysis, collaborators shipped samples as frozen whole blood, isolated PBMCs, or DNA extracted from either of those sample types. The paper as a whole reports these results and caveats: The amount of clinical and demographic metadata varied by source and participant and was provided uncurated.

Trimmed from V: 5 bases; trimmed from J: 6 bases; junction bases lacking a gene match: 8. Counted from cysteine to phenylalanine, this CDR3 has 14 amino acids. Only the CDR3 region is kept as DNA, spanning 42 bases read in frame from base 1. CDR1 and CDR2, per the germline V gene, are SGHTA and FQGNSA. Concerning this clone: It lacks a known antigen. No base-level quality is on record; no much larger clone is a single base apart.

TCRbeta CDR3 regions were amplified from genomic DNA by means of the immunoSEQ Assay, a bias-controlled multiplex PCR. The study's own analysis went as follows. The number of nucleated cells in each sample was estimated by amplification of reference gene primers within the assay. To quantify the absolute abundance of each unique TCRbeta CDR3 rearrangement, sequence reads were collapsed and filtered. For each sample, productive Simpson clonality was calculated as the square root of Simpson's diversity index over productive rearrangements. The source is immuneACCESS, and TCRdb retained only in-frame sequences with V and J called. Part of the clones is not carried over; for the studies checked, unresolved V genes explain less than half of this, and the remainder is unexplained. V and J calls and clone size are copied from that table; D and trimming were computed from the DNA. In all, the sample holds some 200,000 clones, and around 80% of those were seen once. The ten largest clones represent 7.2% of the sample.

This TCR derives from an older woman with acute or convalescent COVID-19. What was sequenced was peripheral blood. The chain uses TRBV7-2 and TRBJ2-7, with 9 middle bases fitting TRBD1. DNA sequence: TGTGCCAGCAGCCCGACAGGGGGGACTGGCGAGCAGTACTTC. Its translation is CASSPTGGTGEQYF.